Listed below are T cell receptor beta chains from one sample, sequenced in a study of PD-1 blockade in classical Hodgkin lymphoma. Repertoires were generated with immunoSEQ multiplex PCR, while TCRdb's copy carries only in-frame clones and drops some. The repertoire holds nearly 55,000 clones, with over 70% as singletons. The sequenced sample was peripheral blood mononuclear cells (PBMCs), obtained at baseline. These TCRs come from a human donor with classical Hodgkin lymphoma. The CDR3 runs from the conserved cysteine through the conserved F or W.

cdr3_length: 12; v_call: TRBV7-7; j_call: TRBJ2-2; cdr3_aa: CASSLVSGELFF
cdr3_length: 14; v_call: TRBV30; j_call: TRBJ2-5; cdr3_aa: CAWSVASLSRTQYF
cdr3_length: 17; v_call: TRBV9; j_call: TRBJ2-1; cdr3_aa: CASSARLLSGRSNEQFF
cdr3_length: 12; v_call: TRBV29-1; j_call: TRBJ1-1; cdr3_aa: CSGFGFNTEAFF
cdr3_length: 14; v_call: TRBV7-8; j_call: TRBJ1-2; cdr3_aa: CASSLATGSHGYTF
cdr3_length: 16; v_call: TRBV5-5; j_call: TRBJ1-4; cdr3_aa: CASSLAGGTGGEKLFF
cdr3_length: 15; v_call: TRBV6-5; j_call: TRBJ1-1; cdr3_aa: CASKLSWGLGTEAFF
cdr3_length: 17; v_call: TRBV4-2; j_call: TRBJ2-7; cdr3_aa: CASSQDQPTPRVNEQYF
cdr3_length: 13; v_call: TRBV10-3; j_call: TRBJ1-1; cdr3_aa: CAIRRTGDTEAFF
cdr3_length: 14; v_call: TRBV5-1; j_call: TRBJ2-1; cdr3_aa: CASSLIGRAGEQFF
cdr3_length: 11; v_call: TRBV19; j_call: TRBJ1-1; cdr3_aa: CASLTGIKAFF
cdr3_length: 15; v_call: TRBV29-1; j_call: TRBJ2-3; cdr3_aa: CSAEGLVNIADTQYF
cdr3_length: 14; v_call: TRBV19; j_call: TRBJ1-2; cdr3_aa: CASRPDPQGGGYTF
cdr3_length: 13; v_call: TRBV13; j_call: TRBJ2-7; cdr3_aa: CASTPTGSYEQYF
cdr3_length: 16; v_call: TRBV7-3; j_call: TRBJ2-1; cdr3_aa: CASSSSGSQSYNEQFF
cdr3_length: 14; v_call: TRBV7-2; j_call: TRBJ2-7; cdr3_aa: CASSLARTTYEQYF
cdr3_length: 13; v_call: TRBV18; j_call: TRBJ2-7; cdr3_aa: CASSPLSSYEQYF
cdr3_length: 14; v_call: TRBV5-1; j_call: TRBJ2-5; cdr3_aa: CASSPGQPQETQYF
cdr3_length: 15; v_call: TRBV19; j_call: TRBJ1-2; cdr3_aa: CASSIAGTGNYGYTF
cdr3_length: 17; v_call: TRBV4-2; j_call: TRBJ2-1; cdr3_aa: CASSQEDRSAGYNEQFF
cdr3_length: 16; v_call: TRBV10-3; j_call: TRBJ1-5; cdr3_aa: CAISESFGGSNQPQHF
cdr3_length: 18; v_call: TRBV7-9; j_call: TRBJ1-2; cdr3_aa: CASSSRRLRQGANYGYTF